This TCR beta chain was sequenced in a study of shared clonotypes between healthy human individuals. Sequencing used immunoSEQ multiplex PCR; TCRdb keeps in-frame clones, though not all of them. The profile shows about 700,000 clones, about 74% of them singletons. Trimming removed 3 bases at V and 0 bases at J, with 11 bases between. The CDR3 loop spans 15 amino acids. From germline, CDR1 is MNHNS and CDR2 SASEGT. Sequenced: memory CD4+ T cells sorted from blood. Subset noted: CD45RA-negative fraction. The rearrangement uses TRBV6-1 and TRBJ1-2; TRBD1 is a possible D gene (6 bases). The source of this sequence is a woman aged 25 to 39 in good health. The CDR3 bases are TGTGCCAGCAGTGACCCCAGGGGAACTAACTATGGCTACACCTTC. It specifies CASSDPRGTNYGYTF.